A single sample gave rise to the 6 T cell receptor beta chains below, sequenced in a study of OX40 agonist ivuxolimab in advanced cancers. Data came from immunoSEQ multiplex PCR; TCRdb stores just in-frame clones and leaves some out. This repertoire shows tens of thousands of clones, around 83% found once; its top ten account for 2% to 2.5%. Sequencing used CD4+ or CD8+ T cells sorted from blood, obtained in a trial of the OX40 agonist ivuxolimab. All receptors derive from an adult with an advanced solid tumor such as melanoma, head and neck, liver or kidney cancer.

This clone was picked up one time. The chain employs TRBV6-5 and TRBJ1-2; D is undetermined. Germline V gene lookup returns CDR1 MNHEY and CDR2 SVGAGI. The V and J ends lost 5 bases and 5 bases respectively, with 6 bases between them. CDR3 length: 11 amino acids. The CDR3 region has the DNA TGTGCCAGCAGTCCCAATTATGGCTACACCTTC. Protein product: CASSPNYGYTF.

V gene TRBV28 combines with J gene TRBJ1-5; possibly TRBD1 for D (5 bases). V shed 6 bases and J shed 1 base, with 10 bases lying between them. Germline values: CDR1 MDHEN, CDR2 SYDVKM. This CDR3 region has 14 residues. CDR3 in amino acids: CASRGQESNQPQHF. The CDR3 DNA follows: TGTGCCAGCAGGGGGCAGGAAAGCAATCAGCCCCAGCATTTT.

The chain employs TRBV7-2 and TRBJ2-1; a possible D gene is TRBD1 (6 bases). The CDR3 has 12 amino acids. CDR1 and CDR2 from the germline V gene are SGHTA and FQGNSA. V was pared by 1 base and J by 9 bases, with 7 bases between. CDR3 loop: CASSLGGGEQFF. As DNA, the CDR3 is TGTGCCAGCAGCTTAGGAGGGGGTGAGCAGTTCTTC. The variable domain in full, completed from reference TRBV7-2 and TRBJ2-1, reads GAGVSQSPSNKVTEKGKDVELRCDPISGHTALYWYRQSLGQGLEFLIYFQGNSAPDKSGLPSDRFSAERTGGSVSTLTIQRTQQEDSAVYLCASSLGGGEQFFGPGTRLTVL.

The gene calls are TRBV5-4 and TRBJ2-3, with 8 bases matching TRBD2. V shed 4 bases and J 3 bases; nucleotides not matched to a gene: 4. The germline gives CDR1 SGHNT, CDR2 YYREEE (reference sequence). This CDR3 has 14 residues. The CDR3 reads CASSGGLGTDTQYF. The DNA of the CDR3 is TGTGCCAGCAGCGGGGGACTAGGGACAGATACGCAGTATTTT.

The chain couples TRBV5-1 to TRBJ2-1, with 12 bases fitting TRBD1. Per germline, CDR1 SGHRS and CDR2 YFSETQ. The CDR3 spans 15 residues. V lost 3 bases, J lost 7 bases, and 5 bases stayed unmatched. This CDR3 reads CASSSGQGARNEQFF. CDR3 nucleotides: TGCGCCAGCAGCTCGGGACAGGGGGCACGAAATGAGCAGTTCTTC. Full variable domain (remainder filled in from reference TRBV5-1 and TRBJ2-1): KAGVTQTPRYLIKTRGQQVTLSCSPISGHRSVSWYQQTPGQGLQFLFEYFSETQRNKGNFPGRFSGRQFSNSRSEMNVSTLELGDSALYLCASSSGQGARNEQFFGPGTRLTVL.

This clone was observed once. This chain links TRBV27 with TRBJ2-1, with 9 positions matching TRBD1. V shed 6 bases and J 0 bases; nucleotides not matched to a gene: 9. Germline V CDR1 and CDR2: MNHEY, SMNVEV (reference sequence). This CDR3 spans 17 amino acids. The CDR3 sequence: CASSFGGTGSSYNEQFF. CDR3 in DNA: TGTGCCAGCAGCTTTGGAGGGACAGGGAGCTCCTACAATGAGCAGTTCTTC.